Listed below are T cell receptor beta chains from one sample, sequenced in a study of cytomegalovirus exposure and HLA in healthy donors. The data were produced by immunoSEQ multiplex PCR, yet TCRdb's version contains in-frame clones alone and is incomplete. The data contain about 100,000 clones, around 84% of them singletons. Material: PBMCs. The source of these receptors is a woman aged 18-35 years in good health and CMV-seronegative. The CDR3 runs from the conserved cysteine through the conserved F or W. The order of the fields is J gene, D gene, V gene, clone size, CDR3 protein, CDR3 DNA. D genes are given only for firm matches. Not all rows give a size; the values are once, few, many and, for expanded clones, a class.

J: TRBJ2-1
D: TRBD2
V: TRBV7-3
size: .
CDR3: CASSVTSGGTYNEQFF
DNA: TGTGCCAGCAGCGTAACTAGCGGGGGCACCTACAATGAGCAGTTCTTC

J: TRBJ1-4
D: .
V: TRBV9
size: once
CDR3: CASSPGLRGHEKLFF
DNA: TGTGCCAGCAGCCCAGGGCTCAGGGGCCATGAAAAACTGTTTTTT

J: TRBJ1-4
D: .
V: TRBV28
size: once
CDR3: CASSHRVAHEKLFF
DNA: TGTGCCAGCAGCCACAGGGTAGCCCATGAAAAACTGTTTTTT

J: TRBJ1-5
D: TRBD1
V: TRBV19
size: .
CDR3: CASSIGPKGAFKPQHF
DNA: TGTGCCAGTAGTATAGGACCCAAGGGGGCTTTCAAGCCCCAGCATTTT

J: TRBJ2-1
D: TRBD2
V: TRBV13
size: .
CDR3: CASSRPLAGGGDEQFF
DNA: TGTGCCAGCAGCCGTCCGTTAGCCGGGGGGGGCGATGAGCAGTTCTTC

J: TRBJ2-5
D: .
V: TRBV4-1
size: .
CDR3: CASSPRGYQETQYF
DNA: TGCGCCAGCAGCCCACGGGGGTACCAAGAGACCCAGTACTTC

J: TRBJ2-3
D: TRBD2
V: TRBV7-2
size: few
CDR3: CASSFTASGSGNTDTQYF
DNA: TGTGCCAGCAGCTTTACCGCTAGCGGGAGTGGTAACACAGATACGCAGTATTTT

J: TRBJ2-5
D: .
V: TRBV4-1
size: .
CDR3: CASSQDLSETQYF
DNA: TGCGCCAGCAGCCAAGACTTATCAGAGACCCAGTACTTC

J: TRBJ2-1
D: .
V: TRBV7-9
size: .
CDR3: CASSSTTRSYNEQFF
DNA: TGTGCCAGCAGCTCAACCACCCGGTCGTACAATGAGCAGTTCTTC

J: TRBJ2-1
D: .
V: TRBV7-6
size: .
CDR3: CASSFLAPYNEQFF
DNA: TGTGCCAGCAGCTTTTTAGCCCCCTACAATGAGCAGTTCTTC

J: TRBJ2-5
D: TRBD1
V: TRBV5-1
size: .
CDR3: CASSSRDRGFWQYF
DNA: TGCGCCAGCAGCTCCCGGGACAGGGGTTTTTGGCAGTACTTC

J: TRBJ2-4
D: .
V: TRBV28
size: .
CDR3: CASTRNERADANIQYF
DNA: TGTGCCAGCACCCGCAACGAGAGGGCCGACGCAAACATTCAGTACTTC

J: TRBJ1-1
D: TRBD1
V: TRBV4-3
size: .
CDR3: CASSQATGTGGTEAFF
DNA: TGCGCCAGCAGCCAAGCTACCGGGACAGGCGGGACTGAAGCTTTCTTT

J: TRBJ2-7
D: .
V: TRBV29-1
size: .
CDR3: CSVEERDPGEQYF
DNA: TGCAGCGTTGAAGAGAGGGATCCGGGGGAGCAGTACTTC

J: TRBJ2-3
D: .
V: TRBV27
size: .
CDR3: CASSPMGQGLADTQYF
DNA: TGTGCCAGCAGTCCCATGGGGCAGGGGCTCGCAGATACGCAGTATTTT

J: TRBJ2-7
D: TRBD1
V: TRBV6-6
size: once
CDR3: CASRKGQVVYEQYF
DNA: TGTGCCAGCAGGAAGGGACAGGTGGTATACGAGCAGTACTTC

J: TRBJ2-1
D: TRBD2
V: TRBV29-1
size: .
CDR3: CSVDTSGDNNEQFF
DNA: TGCAGCGTTGACACTAGCGGAGACAACAATGAGCAGTTCTTC

J: TRBJ2-3
D: .
V: TRBV5-6
size: .
CDR3: CASSLGSARGSDTQYF
DNA: TGTGCCAGCAGCTTGGGTTCGGCCAGGGGTTCCGATACGCAGTATTTT

J: TRBJ2-5
D: .
V: TRBV7-9
size: .
CDR3: CASSSDSQETQYF
DNA: TGTGCCAGCAGCTCGGACAGCCAAGAGACCCAGTACTTC

J: TRBJ2-3
D: .
V: TRBV7-2
size: .
CDR3: CASSLVGGLYTDTQYF
DNA: TGTGCCAGCAGCTTAGTTGGCGGACTCTACACAGATACGCAGTATTTT

J: TRBJ2-6
D: TRBD1
V: TRBV11-3
size: .
CDR3: CASSIGGQGNVLTF
DNA: TGTGCCAGCAGCATAGGAGGACAGGGAAACGTCCTGACTTTC

J: TRBJ2-2
D: TRBD2
V: TRBV7-2
size: .
CDR3: CASSLSTSGGARTAGELFF
DNA: TGTGCCAGCAGCTTAAGTACTAGCGGGGGGGCCCGAACCGCCGGGGAGCTGTTTTTT

J: TRBJ2-1
D: .
V: TRBV4-3
size: .
CDR3: CASSQEELMGNEQFF
DNA: TGCGCCAGCAGCCAGGAGGAACTGATGGGCAATGAGCAGTTCTTC

J: TRBJ1-2
D: .
V: TRBV25-1
size: .
CDR3: CASSGGGYGYTF
DNA: TGTGCCAGCAGTGGGGGGGGGTATGGCTACACCTTC

J: TRBJ2-5
D: .
V: TRBV4-1
size: .
CDR3: CASGRGPQETQYF
DNA: TGCGCCAGCGGGCGGGGGCCCCAAGAGACCCAGTACTTC

J: TRBJ2-5
D: .
V: TRBV9
size: .
CDR3: CASSAGHGQNQETQYF
DNA: TGTGCCAGCAGCGCCGGCCACGGACAGAATCAAGAGACCCAGTACTTC

J: TRBJ2-1
D: .
V: TRBV5-8
size: .
CDR3: CASSLGQYNEQFF
DNA: TGTGCCAGCAGCTTGGGCCAGTACAATGAGCAGTTCTTC

J: TRBJ2-3
D: .
V: TRBV2
size: .
CDR3: CASSQNLQSSTDTQYF
DNA: TGTGCCAGCAGTCAAAATCTACAGAGTAGCACAGATACGCAGTATTTT

J: TRBJ1-3
D: .
V: TRBV10-1
size: .
CDR3: CARDTKGPGSPGNTIYF
DNA: TGCGCCAGGGATACAAAGGGGCCCGGGTCCCCTGGAAACACCATATATTTT

J: TRBJ1-5
D: .
V: TRBV7-2
size: .
CDR3: CASSPDSNQPQHF
DNA: TGTGCCAGCAGCCCCGACAGTAATCAGCCCCAGCATTTT

J: TRBJ1-1
D: TRBD1
V: TRBV19
size: .
CDR3: CASSQTGGNEAFF
DNA: TGTGCCAGTAGCCAAACAGGGGGAAATGAAGCTTTCTTT

J: TRBJ1-4
D: TRBD1
V: TRBV28
size: .
CDR3: CASRAGTVNEKLFF
DNA: TGTGCCAGCAGAGCCGGGACAGTTAATGAAAAACTGTTTTTT

J: TRBJ2-7
D: .
V: TRBV10-2
size: .
CDR3: CASRQGNYEQYF
DNA: TGCGCCAGCAGACAGGGAAACTACGAGCAGTACTTC

J: TRBJ1-1
D: .
V: TRBV6-6
size: .
CDR3: CASSLQGNTEAFF
DNA: TGTGCCAGCAGCCTACAGGGGAACACTGAAGCTTTCTTT

J: TRBJ2-6
D: .
V: TRBV27
size: .
CDR3: CASTSTWGDRSSGANVLTF
DNA: TGTGCCAGCACCTCCACGTGGGGGGATAGGTCGTCTGGGGCCAACGTCCTGACTTTC

J: TRBJ2-1
D: .
V: TRBV25-1
size: .
CDR3: CASSDPGIVGSYNEQFF
DNA: TGTGCCAGCAGTGATCCCGGGATAGTCGGTTCCTACAATGAGCAGTTCTTC

J: TRBJ2-3
D: TRBD2
V: TRBV4-2
size: .
CDR3: CASSQDLAGGPDTQYF
DNA: TGTGCCAGCAGCCAAGACCTAGCGGGAGGCCCAGATACGCAGTATTTT

J: TRBJ2-3
D: TRBD2
V: TRBV6-4
size: medium-sized
CDR3: CASSEGGGAADTQYF
DNA: TGTGCCAGCAGTGAAGGCGGGGGGGCCGCAGATACGCAGTATTTT

J: TRBJ2-2
D: .
V: TRBV5-6
size: .
CDR3: CASSLGLTNTGELFF
DNA: TGTGCCAGCAGCTTGGGACTAACGAACACCGGGGAGCTGTTTTTT

J: TRBJ1-2
D: .
V: TRBV7-8
size: .
CDR3: CASSASRGGYTF
DNA: TGTGCCAGCAGCGCGTCGCGGGGGGGCTACACCTTC

J: TRBJ2-5
D: TRBD2
V: TRBV27
size: .
CDR3: CASSLTSGGSPETQYF
DNA: TGTGCCAGCAGTCTGACTAGCGGGGGCTCCCCAGAGACCCAGTACTTC

J: TRBJ1-2
D: .
V: TRBV4-3
size: .
CDR3: CASSQVGGYGYTF
DNA: TGCGCCAGCAGCCAAGTCGGCGGCTATGGCTACACCTTC

J: TRBJ2-2
D: TRBD2
V: TRBV9
size: once
CDR3: CASSAGLAGGGTGELFF
DNA: TGTGCCAGCAGCGCGGGACTAGCGGGAGGAGGCACCGGGGAGCTGTTTTTT

J: TRBJ1-1
D: .
V: TRBV11-2
size: .
CDR3: CASSALRGNTEAFF
DNA: TGTGCCAGCAGCGCCCTCAGGGGGAACACTGAAGCTTTCTTT

J: TRBJ2-3
D: .
V: TRBV10-3
size: .
CDR3: CAISPGLVTDTQYF
DNA: TGTGCCATCAGCCCGGGACTGGTCACAGATACGCAGTATTTT

J: TRBJ2-7
D: TRBD2
V: TRBV14
size: once
CDR3: CASSLTSGRPHEQYF
DNA: TGTGCCAGCAGCCTTACTAGCGGGAGACCCCACGAGCAGTACTTC

J: TRBJ2-5
D: .
V: TRBV7-2
size: .
CDR3: CASSSAVEQYF
DNA: TGTGCCAGCAGTTCGGCTGTGGAGCAGTACTTC

J: TRBJ2-7
D: .
V: TRBV4-2
size: .
CDR3: CASSQGLPAGRKQYF
DNA: TGTGCCAGCAGCCAAGGGCTACCCGCGGGCCGGAAGCAGTACTTC

J: TRBJ2-2
D: TRBD1
V: TRBV5-8
size: .
CDR3: CASSHGTGATGELFF
DNA: TGTGCCAGCAGCCACGGGACAGGGGCCACCGGGGAGCTGTTTTTT

J: TRBJ2-4
D: TRBD2
V: TRBV28
size: once
CDR3: CASSPRLAGGSLAKNIQYF
DNA: TGTGCCAGCAGTCCCCGACTAGCGGGGGGATCTTTAGCCAAAAACATTCAGTACTTC

J: TRBJ1-1
D: TRBD1
V: TRBV7-8
size: .
CDR3: CASSQGVLGVNTEAFF
DNA: TGTGCCAGCAGCCAGGGGGTGTTGGGGGTGAACACTGAAGCTTTCTTT